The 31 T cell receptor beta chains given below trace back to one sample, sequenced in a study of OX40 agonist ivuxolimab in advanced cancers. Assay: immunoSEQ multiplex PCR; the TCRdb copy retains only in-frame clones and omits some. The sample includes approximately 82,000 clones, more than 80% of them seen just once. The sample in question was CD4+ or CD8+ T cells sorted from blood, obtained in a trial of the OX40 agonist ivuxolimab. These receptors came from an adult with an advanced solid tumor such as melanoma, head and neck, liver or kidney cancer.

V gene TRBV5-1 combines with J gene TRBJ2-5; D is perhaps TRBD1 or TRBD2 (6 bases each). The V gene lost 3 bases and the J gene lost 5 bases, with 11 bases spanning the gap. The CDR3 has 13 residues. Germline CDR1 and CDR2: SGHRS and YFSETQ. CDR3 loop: CASSSTGGETQYF. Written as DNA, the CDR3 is TGCGCCAGCAGCTCGACCGGGGGCGAGACCCAGTACTTC.

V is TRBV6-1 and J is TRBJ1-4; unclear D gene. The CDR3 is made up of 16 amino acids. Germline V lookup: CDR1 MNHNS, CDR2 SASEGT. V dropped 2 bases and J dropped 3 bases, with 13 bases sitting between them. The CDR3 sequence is CASSERAGQANEKLFF. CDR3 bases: TGTGCCAGCAGTGAAAGGGCAGGTCAGGCTAATGAAAAACTGTTTTTT.

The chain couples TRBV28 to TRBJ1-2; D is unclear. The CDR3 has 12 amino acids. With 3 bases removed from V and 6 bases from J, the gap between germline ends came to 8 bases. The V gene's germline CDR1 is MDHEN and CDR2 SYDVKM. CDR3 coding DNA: TGTGCCAGCAGTTTGGCGCACAATGGCTACACCTTC. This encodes CASSLAHNGYTF.

CDR3 residues: CSVEGGPDNEKLFF. CDR3 DNA: TGCAGCGTTGAGGGGGGGCCAGATAATGAAAAACTGTTTTTT. The chain recombines TRBV29-1 with TRBJ1-4; a possible D gene is TRBD1 (6 bases). Germline V gives CDR1 SQVTM, CDR2 ANQGSEA. The CDR3 covers 14 residues. The V gene lost 3 bases and the J gene lost 4 bases, with 12 bases spanning the gap.

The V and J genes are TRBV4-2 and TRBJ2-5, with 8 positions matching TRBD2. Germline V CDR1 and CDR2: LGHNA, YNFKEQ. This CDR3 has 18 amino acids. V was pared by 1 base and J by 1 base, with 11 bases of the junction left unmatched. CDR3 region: CASSQVSGSGSSQETQYF. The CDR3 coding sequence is TGTGCCAGCAGCCAAGTTTCCGGAAGCGGGAGTAGCCAAGAGACCCAGTACTTC.

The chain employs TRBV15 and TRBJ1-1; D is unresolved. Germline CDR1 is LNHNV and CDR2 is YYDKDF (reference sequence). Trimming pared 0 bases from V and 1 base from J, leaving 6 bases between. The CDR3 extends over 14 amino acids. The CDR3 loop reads CATSREVRNTEAFF. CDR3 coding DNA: TGTGCCACCAGCAGAGAAGTCCGGAACACTGAAGCTTTCTTT.

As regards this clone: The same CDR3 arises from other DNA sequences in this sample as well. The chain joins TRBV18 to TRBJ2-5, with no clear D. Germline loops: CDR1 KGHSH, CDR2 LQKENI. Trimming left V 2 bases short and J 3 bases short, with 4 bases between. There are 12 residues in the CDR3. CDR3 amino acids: CASSPGEETQYF. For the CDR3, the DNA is TGTGCCAGCTCACCAGGGGAAGAGACCCAGTACTTC.

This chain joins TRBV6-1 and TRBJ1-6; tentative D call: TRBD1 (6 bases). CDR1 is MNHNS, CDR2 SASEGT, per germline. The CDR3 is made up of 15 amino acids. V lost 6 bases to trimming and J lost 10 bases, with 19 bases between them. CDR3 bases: TGTGCCAGCAGCTCGAGGGGGGGGCTCAACTCACCCCTCCACTTT. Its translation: CASSSRGGLNSPLHF.

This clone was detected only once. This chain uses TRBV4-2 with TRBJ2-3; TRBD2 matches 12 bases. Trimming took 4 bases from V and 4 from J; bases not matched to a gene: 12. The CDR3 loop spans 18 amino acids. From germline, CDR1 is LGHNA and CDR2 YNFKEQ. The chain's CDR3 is CASSPLNEASGGADTQYF. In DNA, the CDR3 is TGTGCCAGCAGCCCTTTAAACGAGGCTAGCGGGGGGGCAGATACGCAGTATTTT.

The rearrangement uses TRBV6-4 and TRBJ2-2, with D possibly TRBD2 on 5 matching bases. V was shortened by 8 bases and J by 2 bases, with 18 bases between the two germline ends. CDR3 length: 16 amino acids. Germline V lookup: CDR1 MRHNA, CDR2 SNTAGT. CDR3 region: CASPNWAGANTGELFF. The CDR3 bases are TGTGCCAGCCCAAACTGGGCGGGCGCCAACACCGGGGAGCTGTTTTTT.

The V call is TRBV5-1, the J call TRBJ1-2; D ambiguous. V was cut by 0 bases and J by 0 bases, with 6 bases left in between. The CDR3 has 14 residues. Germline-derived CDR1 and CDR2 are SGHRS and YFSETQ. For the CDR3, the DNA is TGCGCCAGCAGCTTGGTTTCCGCTAACTATGGCTACACCTTC. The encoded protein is CASSLVSANYGYTF.

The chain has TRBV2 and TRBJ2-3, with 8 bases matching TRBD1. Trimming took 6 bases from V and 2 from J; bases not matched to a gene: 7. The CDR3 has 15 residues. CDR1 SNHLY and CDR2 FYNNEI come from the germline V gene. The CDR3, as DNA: TGTGCCAGCAGGATGGGACAGGCAGCCACAGATACGCAGTATTTT. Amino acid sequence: CASRMGQAATDTQYF.

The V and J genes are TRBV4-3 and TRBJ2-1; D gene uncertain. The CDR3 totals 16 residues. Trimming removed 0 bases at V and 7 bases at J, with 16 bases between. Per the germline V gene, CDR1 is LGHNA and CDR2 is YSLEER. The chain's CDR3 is CASSQDLPGLGNEQFF. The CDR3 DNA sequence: TGCGCCAGCAGCCAAGATCTGCCTGGCCTCGGGAATGAGCAGTTCTTC.

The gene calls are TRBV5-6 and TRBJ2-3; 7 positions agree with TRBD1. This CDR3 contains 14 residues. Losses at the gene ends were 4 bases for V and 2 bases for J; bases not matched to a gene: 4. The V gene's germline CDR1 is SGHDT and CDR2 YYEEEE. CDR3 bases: TGTGCCAGCAGCCTGGGACAGTTCACAGATACGCAGTATTTT. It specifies CASSLGQFTDTQYF.

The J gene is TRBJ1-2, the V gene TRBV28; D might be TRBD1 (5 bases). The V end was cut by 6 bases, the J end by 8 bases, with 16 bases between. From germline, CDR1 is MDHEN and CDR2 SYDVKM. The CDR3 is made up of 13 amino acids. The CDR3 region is CASRDSGIYGYTF. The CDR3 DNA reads TGTGCCAGCAGGGACTCAGGGATATACGGCTACACCTTC.

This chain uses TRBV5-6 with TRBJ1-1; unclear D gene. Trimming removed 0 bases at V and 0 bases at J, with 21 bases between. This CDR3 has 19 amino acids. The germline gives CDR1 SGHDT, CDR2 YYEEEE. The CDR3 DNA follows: TGTGCCAGCAGCTTGGGAGGATTCCCCACTTGGTTCGTGAACACTGAAGCTTTCTTT. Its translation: CASSLGGFPTWFVNTEAFF. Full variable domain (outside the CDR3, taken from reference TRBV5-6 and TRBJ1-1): DAGVTQSPTHLIKTRGQQVTLRCSPKSGHDTVSWYQQALGQGPQFIFQYYEEEERQRGNFPDRFSGHQFPNYSSELNVNALLLGDSALYLCASSLGGFPTWFVNTEAFFGQGTRLTVV.

CDR3 residues: CASSASRGQGRNQPQHF. For the CDR3, the DNA is TGTGCCAGCAGCGCAAGTAGAGGGCAGGGGCGCAATCAGCCCCAGCATTTT. The V and J genes are TRBV9 and TRBJ1-5; D may be TRBD1 (6 bases). The V end was cut by 3 bases, the J end by 2 bases, with 18 bases between. The CDR3 contains 17 residues. In germline, CDR1 is SGDLS, CDR2 YYNGEE.

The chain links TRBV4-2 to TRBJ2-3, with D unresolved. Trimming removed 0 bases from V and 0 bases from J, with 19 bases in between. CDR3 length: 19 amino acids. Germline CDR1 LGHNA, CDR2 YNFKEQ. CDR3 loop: CASSQESAGPGPSTDTQYF. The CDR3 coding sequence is TGTGCCAGCAGCCAAGAGTCGGCAGGTCCTGGCCCTAGCACAGATACGCAGTATTTT.

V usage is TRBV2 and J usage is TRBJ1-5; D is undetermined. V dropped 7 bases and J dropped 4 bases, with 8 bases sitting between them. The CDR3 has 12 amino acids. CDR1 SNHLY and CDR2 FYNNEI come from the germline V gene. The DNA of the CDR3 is TGTGCCAGCACTCGAGGGAATCAGCCCCAGCATTTT. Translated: CASTRGNQPQHF.

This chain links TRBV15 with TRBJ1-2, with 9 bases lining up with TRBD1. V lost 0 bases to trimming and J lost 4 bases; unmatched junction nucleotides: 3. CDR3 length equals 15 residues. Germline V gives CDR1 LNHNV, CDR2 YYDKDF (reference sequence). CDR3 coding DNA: TGTGCCACCAGCAGAGACCGGGGACAGGGCTATGGCTACACCTTC. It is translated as CATSRDRGQGYGYTF.

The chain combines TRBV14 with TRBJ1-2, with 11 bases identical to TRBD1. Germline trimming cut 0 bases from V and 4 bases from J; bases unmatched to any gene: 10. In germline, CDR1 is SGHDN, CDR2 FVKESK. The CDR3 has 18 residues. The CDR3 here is CASSQEWTDRGLVYGYTF. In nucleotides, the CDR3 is TGTGCCAGCAGCCAAGAATGGACGGACAGGGGGCTCGTCTATGGCTACACCTTC. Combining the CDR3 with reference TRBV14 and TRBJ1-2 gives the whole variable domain EAGVTQFPSHSVIEKGQTVTLRCDPISGHDNLYWYRRVMGKEIKFLLHFVKESKQDESGMPNNRFLAERTGGTYSTLKVQPAELEDSGVYFCASSQEWTDRGLVYGYTFGSGTRLTVV.

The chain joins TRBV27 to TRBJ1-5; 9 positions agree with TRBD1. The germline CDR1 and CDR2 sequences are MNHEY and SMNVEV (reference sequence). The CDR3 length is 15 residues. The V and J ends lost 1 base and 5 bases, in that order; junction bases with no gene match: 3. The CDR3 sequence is CASSLLQGADQPQHF. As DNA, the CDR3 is TGTGCCAGCAGTTTATTACAGGGGGCCGATCAGCCCCAGCATTTT.

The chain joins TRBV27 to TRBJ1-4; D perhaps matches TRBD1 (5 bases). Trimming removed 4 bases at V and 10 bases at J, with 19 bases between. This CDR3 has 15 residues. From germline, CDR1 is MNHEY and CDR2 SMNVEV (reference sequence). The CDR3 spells CASSSGTPLARKLFF. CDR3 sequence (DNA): TGTGCCAGCAGTTCCGGGACTCCCCTGGCTAGAAAACTGTTTTTT. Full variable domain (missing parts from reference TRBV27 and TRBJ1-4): EAQVTQNPRYLITVTGKKLTVTCSQNMNHEYMSWYRQDPGLGLRQIYYSMNVEVTDKGDVPEGYKVSRKEKRNFPLILESPSPNQTSLYFCASSSGTPLARKLFFGSGTQLSVL.

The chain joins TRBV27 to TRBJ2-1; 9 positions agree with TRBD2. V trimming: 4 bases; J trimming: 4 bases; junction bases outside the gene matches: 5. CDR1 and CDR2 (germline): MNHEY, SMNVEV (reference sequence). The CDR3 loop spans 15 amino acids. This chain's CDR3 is CASSYMTSGYNEQFF. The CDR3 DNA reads TGTGCCAGCAGTTATATGACTAGCGGTTACAATGAGCAGTTCTTC.

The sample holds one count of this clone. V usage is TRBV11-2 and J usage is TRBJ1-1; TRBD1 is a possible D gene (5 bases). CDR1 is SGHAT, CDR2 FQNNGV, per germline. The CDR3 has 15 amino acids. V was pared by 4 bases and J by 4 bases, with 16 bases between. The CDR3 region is CASSYLLSGTTEAFF. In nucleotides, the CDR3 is TGTGCCAGCAGCTACCTTCTATCAGGGACCACTGAAGCTTTCTTT.

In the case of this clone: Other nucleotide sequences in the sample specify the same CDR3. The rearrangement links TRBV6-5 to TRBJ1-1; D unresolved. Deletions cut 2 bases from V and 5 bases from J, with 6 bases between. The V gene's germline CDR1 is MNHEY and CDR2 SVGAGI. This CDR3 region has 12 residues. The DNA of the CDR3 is TGTGCCAGCAGTTACGGCGGGACTGAAGCTTTCTTT. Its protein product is CASSYGGTEAFF.

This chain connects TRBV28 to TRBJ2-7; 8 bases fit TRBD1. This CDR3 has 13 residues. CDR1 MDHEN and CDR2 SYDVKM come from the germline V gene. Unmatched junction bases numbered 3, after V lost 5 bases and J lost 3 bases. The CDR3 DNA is TGTGCCAGCAGTGGGACAGGACTCTACGAGCAGTACTTC. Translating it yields CASSGTGLYEQYF.

CDR3 sequence: CASSLGRAATNEKLFF. The CDR3, as DNA: TGTGCCAGCAGCTTGGGTAGGGCAGCAACTAATGAAAAACTGTTTTTT. This chain links TRBV5-4 with TRBJ1-4; no clear D gene. CDR1 and CDR2 (germline): SGHNT, YYREEE (reference sequence). The CDR3 spans 16 residues. Trimming shortened V by 0 bases and J by 0 bases, and 9 bases separated the two germline ends.

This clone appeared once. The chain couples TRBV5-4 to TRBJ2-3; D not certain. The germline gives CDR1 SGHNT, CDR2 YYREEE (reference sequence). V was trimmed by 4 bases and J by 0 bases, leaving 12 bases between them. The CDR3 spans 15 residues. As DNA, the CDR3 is TGTGCCAGCAGCCTCGAGCTGAGTAGCACAGATACGCAGTATTTT. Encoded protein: CASSLELSSTDTQYF.

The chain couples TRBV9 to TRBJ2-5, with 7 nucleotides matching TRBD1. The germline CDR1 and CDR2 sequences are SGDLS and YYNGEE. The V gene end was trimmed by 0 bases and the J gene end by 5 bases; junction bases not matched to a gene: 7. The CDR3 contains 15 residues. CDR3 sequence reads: CASSVGDREWETQYF. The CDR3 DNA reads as TGTGCCAGCAGCGTAGGAGACAGGGAATGGGAGACCCAGTACTTC.

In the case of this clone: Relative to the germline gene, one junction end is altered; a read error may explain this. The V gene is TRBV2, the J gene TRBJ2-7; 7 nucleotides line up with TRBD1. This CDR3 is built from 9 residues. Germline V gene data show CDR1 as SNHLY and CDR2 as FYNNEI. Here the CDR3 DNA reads TGTGCCAGCAGTGCGGGACAGCGATTC. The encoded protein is CASSAGQRF.